This entry features one T cell receptor beta chain sequence. Its antigen is not known. For the second PCR, which ran for about 7 to 11 cycles, a sample-barcoded 5' primer and a J-beta primer mix were used. A 12-random-nucleotide template-switch adaptor tagged each cDNA molecule. TCRdb recomputed calls from the 5' RACE reads with MiXCR, one row per CDR3 protein. This table has 800,000 or so distinct CDR3 sequences, 60% to 80% appearing once. Trimming left V 5 bases short and J 9 bases short, with 20 bases between. CDR3 size: 16 residues. The germline V gene has CDR1 LGHNA and CDR2 YSLEER. This entry belongs to a study of blood T cells in healthy people across ages. Study-wide findings and caveats: Age brought a roughly linear fall in TCR beta diversity measured per million T cells. Any changes in expanded clonotypes were possibly confounded, as donor CMV status remained unknown. Long-lived donors had more naive CD4+ cells and higher diversity than aged donors.

Specimen: blood. This clonotype was sampled from a man aged 30 to 39 in good health. This sequence joins TRBV4-3 and TRBJ1-6; maybe TRBD1 (6 bases). The CDR3 DNA is TGCGCCAGCAGCGCCTCCTACAGGGACGAAGGTTCACCCCTCCACTTT. Its translation is CASSASYRDEGSPLHF.